Shown below are 2 T cell receptor beta chains from a single sample sequenced in a study of breast tumors, draining lymph nodes, adjacent tissues. TCRdb called the multiplex PCR reads again in MiXCR, with one record for every CDR3 protein. The sample records some 170,000 distinct CDR3 sequences, around a third being singletons. Axillary draining lymph nodes of breast cancer patients supplied the node samples. The sample comprised axillary lymph node tissue. The source of these receptors is a female donor with breast cancer. Some clones in this sample may be carry-over from other donors' samples.

This clonotype was picked up many times. The chain is built from TRBV4-1 and TRBJ1-4, with a tentative D call TRBD1 (6 bases). Germline assignment: CDR1 MGHRA and CDR2 YSYEKL. This CDR3 has 15 residues. V lost 4 bases, J lost 8 bases, and 17 bases lay in between. The DNA of the CDR3 is TGCGCCAGCAGCCCAGACAGGCTAGAAAGGGAAAAACTGTTTTTT. It specifies CASSPDRLEREKLFF.

This clonotype was observed a few times. The chain recombines TRBV14 with TRBJ1-1; D unresolved. CDR1 and CDR2 from the germline V gene are SGHDN and FVKESK. This CDR3 is 14 amino acids long. V was pared by 0 bases and J by 0 bases, with 5 bases between. This chain's CDR3 is CASSQDLLNTEAFF. CDR3 coding DNA: TGTGCCAGCAGCCAAGATCTGCTGAACACTGAAGCTTTCTTT.